Below, 32 T cell receptor beta chains from the same sample are listed, as sequenced in a study of T cells in Graves' hyperthyroidism and ophthalmopathy. There were TCR beta CDR3 regions amplified from RNA transcripts. With the HTBI primer set, the TCR CDR3 went through a first round of RT-PCR. From the multiplex PCR reads, TCRdb called clonotypes with MiXCR, one entry per CDR3 protein. The sample has around 340,000 distinct CDR3 sequences; approximately 18% are singletons. The specimen was blood. The receptor source for this set is a woman between 40 and 50 years old with Graves' ophthalmopathy.

This clonotype was counted ten times or more. The chain joins TRBV28 to TRBJ2-2; a weak D match, TRBD2 (6 bases). This CDR3 comprises 14 residues. The V gene lost 7 bases and the J gene lost 4 bases, with 13 bases spanning the gap. Germline CDR1 is MDHEN and CDR2 is SYDVKM. The CDR3 coding sequence is TGTGCCAGCACGGCCCCCGGGGGCACCGGGGAGCTGTTTTTT. This encodes CASTAPGGTGELFF.

The chain uses TRBV12-3 or TRBV12-4 and TRBJ1-1; D unclear. Between the trimmed V and J ends, which lost 6 bases and 6 bases, there was a span of 14 bases. The CDR3 sequence is 13 residues long. The CDR3 DNA reads as TGTGCCAGCAGCTTTGCAAGCAGCTCTGAAGCTTTCTTT. Protein: CASSFASSSEAFF.

This clonotype was counted at least ten times. V usage is TRBV28 and J usage is TRBJ2-7, with D perhaps TRBD2 (6 bases). The CDR3 has 17 amino acids. CDR1 and CDR2 from the germline V gene are MDHEN and SYDVKM. V shed 3 bases and J shed 4 bases, with 22 bases lying between them. The CDR3 sequence: CASSFGGSAGRGYEQYF. Written as DNA, the CDR3 is TGTGCCAGCAGTTTCGGTGGATCTGCGGGACGGGGGTACGAGCAGTACTTC.

This clonotype was seen ten or more times. The chain employs TRBV7-2 and TRBJ1-2; tentative D call: TRBD1 (6 bases). Germline V lookup: CDR1 SGHTA, CDR2 FQGNSA. V was trimmed by 2 bases and J by 5 bases, leaving 12 bases between them. The CDR3 sequence is 14 residues long. The CDR3 protein is CASSLSGVSYGYTF. The CDR3 DNA follows: TGTGCCAGCAGCTTATCAGGGGTTTCATATGGCTACACCTTC.

This clonotype has at least ten counts. The genes are TRBV11-2 and TRBJ2-7, with 7 bases aligning to TRBD1. V gave up 4 bases and J gave up 2 bases; unmatched junction bases: 11. This CDR3 spans 16 amino acids. CDR1 and CDR2 from the germline V gene are SGHAT and FQNNGV. CDR3 region: CASSSDRWDSTYEQYF. CDR3 bases: TGTGCCAGCAGCTCGGACCGCTGGGACAGCACCTACGAGCAGTACTTC.

This clonotype was seen ten or more times. This chain uses TRBV5-1 with TRBJ1-1, with a tentative D call TRBD1 (6 bases). The V and J ends lost 4 bases and 5 bases respectively, with 15 bases between them. CDR1 is SGHRS and CDR2 is YFSETQ in the germline V gene. The CDR3 loop spans 14 amino acids. The DNA for the CDR3 is TGCGCCAGCAGCGTACTACAGGGTTCTACTGAAGCTTTCTTT. Translation: CASSVLQGSTEAFF.

This clonotype was seen repeatedly, ten times or more. V gene TRBV28 combines with J gene TRBJ2-5; 7 bases are a match to TRBD1. V dropped 1 base and J dropped 3; count of bases not matched to a gene: 5. The CDR3 length is 15 residues. Germline CDR1 MDHEN, CDR2 SYDVKM. The CDR3 sequence is CASSLSSQGEETQYF. The CDR3, as DNA: TGTGCCAGCAGTTTATCTTCGCAGGGGGAAGAGACCCAGTACTTC.

This chain joins TRBV18 and TRBJ2-6; 7 nucleotides line up with TRBD2. The CDR3 contains 17 residues. Germline assignment: CDR1 KGHSH and CDR2 LQKENI. V gave up 0 bases and J gave up 0 bases; unmatched junction bases: 2. Written as DNA, the CDR3 is TGTGCCAGCTCACCACCGGGCGGGAGCTCTGGGGCCAACGTCCTGACTTTC. Its protein product is CASSPPGGSSGANVLTF. Full variable domain (remainder filled in from reference TRBV18 and TRBJ2-6): NAGVMQNPRHLVRRRGQEARLRCSPMKGHSHVYWYRQLPEEGLKFMVYLQKENIIDESGMPKERFSAEFPKEGPSILRIQQVVRGDSAAYFCASSPPGGSSGANVLTFGAGSRLTVL.

As to this clonotype: A much larger clone lies a single base off, so this may be a read error. The chain links TRBV11-2 to TRBJ1-5; D ambiguous. There are 15 residues in the CDR3. Germline values: CDR1 SGHAT, CDR2 FQNNGV. CDR3 DNA sequence: TGTGTCAGCAGCTTAGTCGGCGGGAAAAATCAGCCCCAGCATTTT. It is translated as CVSSLVGGKNQPQHF.

V usage is TRBV2 and J usage is TRBJ2-7; TRBD2 aligns across 11 bases. The germline V gene encodes CDR1 SNHLY and CDR2 FYNNEI. V trimming: 6 bases; J trimming: 2 bases; junction bases outside the gene matches: 9. The CDR3 extends over 16 amino acids. This CDR3 is CASRVLGLAGAYEQYF. The CDR3 coding sequence is TGTGCCAGCAGAGTCCTTGGACTAGCGGGTGCCTACGAGCAGTACTTC. The full variable domain, its missing parts supplied by reference TRBV2 and TRBJ2-7, is EPEVTQTPSHQVTQMGQEVILRCVPISNHLYFYWYRQILGQKVEFLVSFYNNEISEKSEIFDDQFSVERPDGSNFTLKIRSTKLEDSAMYFCASRVLGLAGAYEQYFGPGTRLTVT.

This clonotype was found many times. This chain connects TRBV12-3 or TRBV12-4 to TRBJ1-5, with D possibly being TRBD1 (5 bases). The CDR3 contains 12 residues. The V and J ends lost 5 bases and 7 bases respectively, with 9 bases between them. The CDR3 DNA reads as TGTGCCAGCAGTCGGGGGGTACAGCCCCAGCATTTT. Its translation is CASSRGVQPQHF.

This sequence joins TRBV27 and TRBJ2-7; 7 bases align to TRBD2. V lost 3 bases, J lost 7 bases, and 6 bases stayed unmatched. The CDR3 has 13 residues. Germline assignment: CDR1 MNHEY and CDR2 SMNVEV (reference sequence). DNA of the CDR3: TGTGCCAGCAGTTTGGCGGGAGCGCGGGAGCAGTACTTC. Amino acid sequence: CASSLAGAREQYF.

This clonotype showed up many times. V usage is TRBV6-2 or TRBV6-3 and J usage is TRBJ2-6; unclear D gene. The V and J ends lost 4 bases and 0 bases respectively, with 10 bases between them. CDR3 length equals 16 residues. In germline, CDR1 is MNHEY, CDR2 SVGEGT. The CDR3 is CASSSTFSSGANVLTF. DNA of the CDR3: TGTGCCAGCAGTTCTACTTTTTCCTCTGGGGCCAACGTCCTGACTTTC.

The table lists this clonotype with many counts. The rearrangement links TRBV30 to TRBJ2-7, with TRBD2 identical over 10 bases. V gave up 2 bases and J gave up 2 bases; unmatched junction bases: 3. Germline V gives CDR1 GTSNPN, CDR2 SVGIG (reference sequence). The CDR3 is made up of 14 amino acids. CDR3 nucleotides: TGTGCCTGGAGTTGGACTAGCGGTACCTACGAGCAGTACTTC. Translated: CAWSWTSGTYEQYF.

This clonotype showed up many times. The rearrangement links TRBV4-3 to TRBJ1-2; D might be TRBD1 (5 bases). V was trimmed by 1 base and J by 6 bases, leaving 12 bases between them. This CDR3 region has 14 residues. Looked up from germline, CDR1 is LGHNA and CDR2 is YSLEER. The CDR3 sequence is CASSQGGAFDGYTF. In DNA, the CDR3 is TGCGCCAGCAGCCAAGGTGGGGCGTTCGATGGCTACACCTTC.

This clonotype was recorded many times. The chain couples TRBV30 to TRBJ1-2; D is undetermined. Germline V gene data show CDR1 as GTSNPN and CDR2 as SVGIG (reference sequence). The CDR3 has 12 residues. V gave up 0 bases and J gave up 5 bases, with 7 bases separating them. The CDR3 protein is CAWSVRGYGYTF. The DNA for the CDR3 is TGTGCCTGGAGTGTACGGGGATATGGCTACACCTTC. Looking up the rest from reference TRBV30 and TRBJ1-2 gives the full variable domain: SQTIHQWPATLVQPVGSPLSLECTVEGTSNPNLYWYRQAAGRGLQLLFYSVGIGQISSEVPQNLSASRPQDRQFILSSKKLLLSDSGFYLCAWSVRGYGYTFGSGTRLTVV.

The sample holds many counts of this clonotype. CDR3 amino acids: CASSLDGSVGNQPQHF. DNA of the CDR3: TGTGCCAGCAGCTTAGATGGGAGTGTTGGCAATCAGCCCCAGCATTTT. The chain has TRBV11-2 and TRBJ1-5, with D hard to call. This CDR3 is 16 amino acids long. From germline, CDR1 is SGHAT and CDR2 FQNNGV. V gave up 0 bases and J gave up 2 bases, with 11 bases separating them.

At least ten counts were recorded for this clonotype. The chain uses TRBV6-5 and TRBJ1-2; D is unclear. V lost 0 bases and J 8 bases, leaving 16 bases between the germline ends. Germline CDR1 and CDR2: MNHEY and SVGAGI. The CDR3 is 15 residues long. CDR3 sequence reads: CASSYSSLGNGGYTF. The CDR3 DNA reads as TGTGCCAGCAGTTACTCGTCATTAGGGAATGGGGGCTACACCTTC.

This clonotype was counted at least ten times. The chain carries TRBV5-6 and TRBJ2-7; D is unresolved. V lost 2 bases, J lost 4 bases, and 7 bases lay in between. Germline loops: CDR1 SGHDT, CDR2 YYEEEE. The CDR3 runs 12 residues. Here the CDR3 DNA reads TGTGCCAGCAGCTTCGGTCTTTACGAGCAGTACTTC. This translates into CASSFGLYEQYF.

Worth noting for this clonotype: This may be a read error, as it is one base from a much larger clone. The chain links TRBV12-3 or TRBV12-4 to TRBJ1-6; D ambiguous. The CDR3 is made up of 15 amino acids. The chain's CDR3 is CASSLSPNPHSALHF. In DNA, the CDR3 is TGTGCCAGCAGTTTAAGTCCAAATCCACATTCAGCCCTCCACTTT.

Here the CDR3 DNA reads TGTGCCAGCAAGACAGGGTCGGGAACCTACGAGCAGTACTTC. Amino acid sequence: CASKTGSGTYEQYF. The J gene is TRBJ2-7, the V gene TRBV12-3 or TRBV12-4; 7 positions match TRBD1. With V trimmed by 7 bases and J by 2 bases, 8 bases remained unmatched. This CDR3 has 14 residues.

This sequence joins TRBV11-2 and TRBJ2-5; 8 nucleotides line up with TRBD1. The CDR3 is 15 residues long. Germline-derived CDR1 and CDR2 are SGHAT and FQNNGV. Losses at the gene ends were 5 bases for V and 5 bases for J; bases not matched to a gene: 10. CDR3: CASSLRQGLTETQYF. Written as DNA, the CDR3 is TGTGCCAGCAGCCTCCGACAGGGGTTGACCGAGACCCAGTACTTC. Looking up the rest from reference TRBV11-2 and TRBJ2-5 gives the full variable domain: EAGVAQSPRYKIIEKRQSVAFWCNPISGHATLYWYQQILGQGPKLLIQFQNNGVVDDSQLPKDRFSAERLKGVDSTLKIQPAKLEDSAVYLCASSLRQGLTETQYFGPGTRLLVL.

CDR3 amino acids: CSARGTGTNYGYTF. CDR3 coding DNA: TGCAGTGCTAGAGGGACAGGCACTAACTATGGCTACACCTTC. The J gene is TRBJ1-2, the V gene TRBV20-1; 7 bases map to TRBD1. This CDR3 comprises 14 residues. J was trimmed by 0 bases and V by 1 base; bases with no gene match: 2. Per the germline V gene, CDR1 is DFQATT and CDR2 is SNEGSKA (reference sequence).

This clonotype was observed at least ten times. The genes are TRBV28 and TRBJ1-5; D unresolved. Germline CDR1 is MDHEN and CDR2 is SYDVKM. This CDR3 spans 13 amino acids. Trimming left V 6 bases short and J 7 bases short, with 13 bases between. In DNA form, the CDR3 reads TGTGCCAGCAGCGGATCCGGGATCCAGCCCCAGCATTTT. It yields the protein CASSGSGIQPQHF.

This clonotype was detected many times. The gene calls are TRBV14 and TRBJ2-7; no clear D. In germline, CDR1 is SGHDN, CDR2 FVKESK. The germline V and J ends were trimmed by 0 bases and 3 bases, with 6 bases remaining between them. The CDR3 totals 13 residues. The DNA for the CDR3 is TGTGCCAGCAGCCAAGACCCGGTCTACGAGCAGTACTTC. It translates to CASSQDPVYEQYF.

This clonotype was observed many times. The chain combines TRBV5-6 with TRBJ1-2, with a possible D match to TRBD1 (5 bases). The CDR3 sequence is 12 residues long. V gave up 1 base and J gave up 4 bases, with 5 bases separating them. Per germline, CDR1 SGHDT and CDR2 YYEEEE. This chain's CDR3 is CASSLTGYGYTF. The CDR3 region has the DNA TGTGCCAGCAGCTTGACAGGCTATGGCTACACCTTC.

This clonotype was counted many times. The chain has TRBV19 and TRBJ1-1; unclear D gene. Germline CDR1 reads LNHDA; CDR2 reads SQIVND (reference sequence). V gave up 1 base and J gave up 8 bases, with 14 bases separating them. The length of the CDR3 is 14 residues. The DNA for the CDR3 is TGTGCCAGTAGTATAGTAGGGCGGGCCCGAGAAGCTTTCTTT. This sequence encodes CASSIVGRAREAFF.

This clonotype showed up many times. The gene calls are TRBV20-1 and TRBJ2-4, with no clear D. V gave up 1 base and J gave up 0 bases, with 7 bases separating them. CDR3 size: 14 residues. Germline-derived CDR1 and CDR2 are DFQATT and SNEGSKA (reference sequence). The CDR3 is CSARVAVAKNIQYF. In nucleotides, the CDR3 is TGCAGTGCTAGAGTGGCCGTAGCCAAAAACATTCAGTACTTC.

This clonotype was picked up many times. The chain joins TRBV6-1 to TRBJ1-5; 7 nucleotides align to TRBD1. The CDR3 is made up of 15 amino acids. Germline trimming cut 7 bases from V and 7 bases from J; bases unmatched to any gene: 13. Germline-derived CDR1 and CDR2 are MNHNS and SASEGT. The CDR3 nucleotides read TGTGCCAGCACCCTCAAGAAACAGGGGAAGCAGCCCCAGCATTTT. It encodes CASTLKKQGKQPQHF.

The table lists this clonotype with many counts. V and J are TRBV9 and TRBJ1-2; D not resolved. The CDR3 totals 14 residues. V was pared by 9 bases and J by 2 bases, with 17 bases between. Germline V gene lookup returns CDR1 SGDLS and CDR2 YYNGEE. The CDR3 loop is CANEENGGNYGYTF. The CDR3 bases are TGTGCCAACGAAGAAAACGGAGGGAACTATGGCTACACCTTC. Variable domain in full (rest from reference TRBV9 and TRBJ1-2): DSGVTQTPKHLITATGQRVTLRCSPRSGDLSVYWYQQSLDQGLQFLIQYYNGEERAKGNILERFSAQQFPDLHSELNLSSLELGDSALYFCANEENGGNYGYTFGSGTRLTVV.

This clonotype has at least ten counts. The chain recombines TRBV11-2 with TRBJ2-2; 8 nucleotides line up with TRBD2. The junction had 6 bases not matched to a gene; V was cut back by 5 bases and J by 1 base. CDR3 length equals 16 residues. Germline V gives CDR1 SGHAT, CDR2 FQNNGV. The chain's CDR3 is CASSPPGLGNTGELFF. As DNA, the CDR3 is TGTGCCAGCAGCCCTCCGGGACTAGGGAACACCGGGGAGCTGTTTTTT.

This clonotype was found many times. The J gene is TRBJ1-1, the V gene TRBV29-1; D gene uncertain. CDR1 SQVTM and CDR2 ANQGSEA come from the germline V gene. V was cut by 5 bases and J by 6 bases, with 10 bases left in between. This CDR3 region has 11 residues. CDR3 protein: CSVFNNPEAFF. CDR3 coding DNA: TGCAGCGTTTTTAACAACCCTGAAGCTTTCTTT. Looking up the rest from reference TRBV29-1 and TRBJ1-1 gives the full variable domain: SAVISQKPSRDICQRGTSLTIQCQVDSQVTMMFWYRQQPGQSLTLIATANQGSEATYESGFVIDKFPISRPNLTFSTLTVSNMSPEDSSIYLCSVFNNPEAFFGQGTRLTVV.